Presented here are 24 T cell receptor beta chains from one specimen sequenced in a study of shared clonotypes between healthy human individuals. Profiling relied on immunoSEQ multiplex PCR, and the TCRdb table lists in-frame clones only, not all of them. The sample carries about 2.4 million clones, approximately 92% recorded once. The sequencing input was naive CD4+ T cells sorted from blood. As for subset: CD45RA+ positively selected. The receptors derive from a man younger than 35 in good health.

This clone appeared a single time. The chain combines TRBV2 with TRBJ2-5; 7 nucleotides agree with TRBD1. Germline V gene sequence: CDR1 SNHLY, CDR2 FYNNEI. V lost 5 bases to trimming and J lost 4 bases; unmatched junction nucleotides: 4. The CDR3 has 13 residues. CDR3 sequence reads: CASSLDRVETQYF. CDR3 nucleotide sequence: TGTGCCAGCAGTTTAGACAGGGTAGAGACCCAGTACTTC.

The V call is TRBV29-1, the J call TRBJ2-1, with D perhaps TRBD1 or TRBD2 (5 bases each). The CDR3 loop spans 10 amino acids. Germline V gene lookup returns CDR1 SQVTM and CDR2 ANQGSEA. Trimming left V 7 bases short and J 9 bases short, with 10 bases between. The CDR3 coding sequence is TGCAGCGGCAGGGAGAGTGAGCAGTTCTTC. Translation: CSGRESEQFF.

This chain uses TRBV6-6 with TRBJ1-1; D is ambiguous. Germline CDR1 is MNHNY and CDR2 is SVGAGI (reference sequence). Trimming removed 2 bases from V and 5 bases from J, with 12 bases in between. The CDR3 totals 14 residues. The CDR3 region has the DNA TGTGCCAGCAGTTACCCACGGGGTTCAACTGAAGCTTTCTTT. Its protein product is CASSYPRGSTEAFF.

The CDR3 protein is CASYPLGAGNIQYF. The CDR3, as DNA: TGTGCCAGCTACCCCCTTGGTGCGGGGAACATTCAGTACTTC. V usage is TRBV9 and J usage is TRBJ2-4; the D gene is possibly TRBD2 (6 bases). The germline V and J ends were trimmed by 7 bases and 7 bases, with 18 bases remaining between them. From germline, CDR1 is SGDLS and CDR2 YYNGEE. This CDR3 has 14 amino acids.

The chain couples TRBV10-3 to TRBJ2-7; no firm D call. The CDR3 covers 16 residues. The V end lost 0 bases, the J end lost 6 bases, and 18 bases lay between the germline ends. CDR1 is ENHRY and CDR2 is SYGVKD in the germline V gene. CDR3 sequence (DNA): TGTGCCATCAGTGAGTCACAACTCCAATCAAGAGGCGAGCAGTACTTC. This sequence encodes CAISESQLQSRGEQYF.

V and J are TRBV7-2 and TRBJ2-7, with D maybe TRBD2 (6 bases). This CDR3 spans 15 amino acids. Germline lookup yields CDR1 SGHTA and CDR2 FQGNSA. Trimming shortened V by 6 bases and J by 3 bases, and 18 bases separated the two germline ends. The DNA for the CDR3 is TGTGCCAGCAGAATGGATGAATGGGGGGACTACGAGCAGTACTTC. This gives the protein CASRMDEWGDYEQYF.

CDR3 DNA sequence: TGTGCCTGGAGTGTACGACACAATGAGCAGTTCTTC. Its translation is CAWSVRHNEQFF. This chain joins TRBV30 and TRBJ2-1; the D is unclear. CDR3 length equals 12 residues. Germline loops: CDR1 GTSNPN, CDR2 SVGIG (reference sequence). V lost 0 bases to trimming and J lost 5 bases, with 5 bases between them.

The chain has TRBV7-2 and TRBJ2-1; 13 bases align to TRBD2. The CDR3 totals 19 residues. The germline CDR1 and CDR2 sequences are SGHTA and FQGNSA. Trimming removed 5 bases from V and 0 bases from J; junction bases left unmatched: 10. The CDR3 protein is CASSQTSGGTHRSYNEQFF. In nucleotides, the CDR3 is TGTGCCAGCAGCCAGACTAGCGGGGGGACCCATCGCTCCTACAATGAGCAGTTCTTC.

The V gene is TRBV28, the J gene TRBJ2-7; 8 nucleotides line up with TRBD1. The trim removed 6 bases at V and 1 base at J, leaving 8 bases unmatched. The CDR3 consists of 15 residues. The germline gives CDR1 MDHEN, CDR2 SYDVKM. CDR3 protein: CASSNAGTGSYEQYF. The CDR3 bases are TGTGCCAGCAGCAACGCCGGGACAGGATCCTACGAGCAGTACTTC.

The chain combines TRBV12-5 with TRBJ2-7, with 10 bases fitting TRBD2. The V gene's germline CDR1 is LGHNT and CDR2 FRNRAP. The CDR3 sequence is 16 residues long. Losses at the gene ends were 4 bases for V and 2 bases for J; bases not matched to a gene: 8. CDR3 protein: CASGSGGSGRAYEQYF. The CDR3 DNA sequence: TGTGCTAGTGGTTCTGGAGGCAGCGGGAGGGCCTACGAGCAGTACTTC.

Concerning this clone: The sample carries other DNA sequences with the same CDR3. The gene calls are TRBV27 and TRBJ2-1, with D uncertain. CDR1 is MNHEY, CDR2 SMNVEV, per germline (reference sequence). The CDR3 loop spans 11 amino acids. Trimming shortened V by 6 bases and J by 4 bases, and 4 bases separated the two germline ends. CDR3 sequence (DNA): TGTGCCAGCAGGGTTTACAATGAGCAGTTCTTC. Translation gives CASRVYNEQFF.

This clone was picked up one time. The J gene is TRBJ2-7, the V gene TRBV19, with 7 positions matching TRBD1. J gave up 2 bases and V 6 bases, and 7 bases lay outside the gene matches. Germline CDR1 is LNHDA and CDR2 is SQIVND (reference sequence). The CDR3 covers 14 residues. Written as DNA, the CDR3 is TGTGCCAGTAGCCGCAAGGGACAGACCTACGAGCAGTACTTC. Translating it yields CASSRKGQTYEQYF.

The chain links TRBV7-9 to TRBJ2-1; 12 bases fit TRBD2. With 1 base clipped from V and 7 bases from J, the junction kept 5 bases outside the gene matches. The V gene's germline CDR1 is SEHNR and CDR2 FQNEAQ (reference sequence). CDR3 length equals 16 residues. In nucleotides, the CDR3 is TGTGCCAGCAGCTTAGGGACTAGCGGGATATGGAATGAGCAGTTCTTC. Its protein product is CASSLGTSGIWNEQFF.

The V gene is TRBV5-1, the J gene TRBJ2-3; 9 bases map to TRBD2. Germline V gene sequence: CDR1 SGHRS, CDR2 YFSETQ. The CDR3 is 16 amino acids. V was clipped by 4 bases and J by 0 bases; unmatched bases: 6. DNA of the CDR3: TGCGCCAGCAGCGCGGGACTAGCAACTAGCACAGATACGCAGTATTTT. Protein: CASSAGLATSTDTQYF.

The chain couples TRBV10-2 to TRBJ2-1, with 12 bases lining up with TRBD2. V lost 6 bases to trimming and J lost 9 bases; unmatched junction nucleotides: 15. Germline-derived CDR1 and CDR2 are WSHSY and SAAADI. The CDR3 has 17 amino acids. The CDR3 is CASSASGRAGRDGEQFF. Written as DNA, the CDR3 is TGCGCCAGCAGCGCTAGCGGGAGGGCCGGGAGAGACGGTGAGCAGTTCTTC.

The V gene is TRBV6-5, the J gene TRBJ2-7; 11 bases are a match to TRBD2. The CDR3 spans 12 residues. V trimming: 5 bases; J trimming: 9 bases; junction bases outside the gene matches: 3. Germline CDR1 is MNHEY and CDR2 is SVGAGI. The DNA for the CDR3 is TGTGCCAGCAGTGCTAGCGGGAGGTGGCAGTACTTC. Translated, it gives CASSASGRWQYF.

With regard to this clone: In the same sample, other DNA sequences code for this CDR3. The chain combines TRBV18 with TRBJ2-6; no clear D. The CDR3 loop spans 14 amino acids. The germline V and J ends were trimmed by 4 bases and 0 bases, with 4 bases remaining between them. CDR1 and CDR2 from the germline V gene are KGHSH and LQKENI. The CDR3 nucleotides are TGTGCCAGCTCACGCTCCTCTGGGGCCAACGTCCTGACTTTC. Amino acids: CASSRSSGANVLTF.

The gene calls are TRBV2 and TRBJ2-1, with D possibly matching TRBD2 (6 bases). The ends were cut back, 1 base at V and 8 bases at J, with 12 bases in the middle. This CDR3 contains 14 residues. Germline V CDR1 and CDR2: SNHLY, FYNNEI. The CDR3 DNA reads TGTGCCAGCAGTGAAGGGGACTCACGCCATGAGCAGTTCTTC. Protein: CASSEGDSRHEQFF.

This chain connects TRBV5-4 to TRBJ2-5; tentative D call: TRBD1 (5 bases). CDR1 and CDR2 from the germline V gene are SGHNT and YYREEE (reference sequence). V was clipped by 1 base and J by 1 base, with 8 bases between them. This CDR3 spans 14 amino acids. Here the CDR3 DNA reads TGTGCCAGCAGCTTGTCAGGGTTCCAAGAGACCCAGTACTTC. It is translated as CASSLSGFQETQYF. The full variable domain, completed using reference TRBV5-4 and TRBJ2-5, is ETGVTQSPTHLIKTRGQQVTLRCSSQSGHNTVSWYQQALGQGPQFIFQYYREEENGRGNFPPRFSGLQFPNYSSELNVNALELDDSALYLCASSLSGFQETQYFGPGTRLLVL.

The genes are TRBV7-8 and TRBJ2-7; D is uncertain. Trimming took 2 bases from V and 6 from J, leaving 11 bases between them. Germline V CDR1 and CDR2: SGHVS, FQNEAQ. This CDR3 is built from 13 residues. This chain's CDR3 is CASSLPGPSEQYF. CDR3 nucleotide sequence: TGTGCCAGCAGCTTACCGGGCCCTTCCGAGCAGTACTTC.

The chain is built from TRBV7-9 and TRBJ2-3; 8 bases match TRBD2. Germline V CDR1 and CDR2: SEHNR, FQNEAQ (reference sequence). This CDR3 comprises 16 residues. The ends lost 0 bases at V and 2 bases at J; junction bases unmatched: 4. This chain's CDR3 is CASSLALAGTTDTQYF. CDR3 nucleotides: TGTGCCAGCAGCTTAGCTTTAGCGGGGACCACAGATACGCAGTATTTT.

The chain couples TRBV10-3 to TRBJ2-3; no reliable D call. Germline V gives CDR1 ENHRY, CDR2 SYGVKD. CDR3 length: 12 amino acids. The CDR3 reads CAPSNSTDTQYF. For the CDR3, the DNA is TGTGCTCCATCAAACAGCACAGATACGCAGTATTTT.

The V and J genes are TRBV27 and TRBJ2-3; 10 nucleotides align to TRBD2. Looked up from germline, CDR1 is MNHEY and CDR2 is SMNVEV (reference sequence). With 5 bases clipped from V and 4 bases from J, the junction kept 6 bases outside the gene matches. The CDR3 contains 15 residues. CDR3 loop: CASSLLAGVADTQYF. CDR3 DNA: TGTGCCAGCAGTCTTCTAGCGGGGGTGGCAGATACGCAGTATTTT.

The V gene is TRBV28, the J gene TRBJ2-1; D unclear. The germline CDR1 and CDR2 sequences are MDHEN and SYDVKM. The CDR3 consists of 15 residues. Deletions cut 5 bases from V and 9 bases from J, with 20 bases between. For the CDR3, the DNA is TGTGCCAGCAGTCCAGGCGGACGTCACATGAGTGAGCAGTTCTTC. Amino acid sequence: CASSPGGRHMSEQFF.